The present TCR beta chain was sequenced within a study of shared clonotypes between healthy human individuals. General study results and limits: The naive CD4 repertoires of a handful of donors were compared, and about 5% of clonotypes were shared. Donor scarcity curtailed the genetic and exposure-history diversity represented herein.

After removal of 0 bases from V and 7 bases from J, the junction contained 13 bases not matched to a gene. Germline V gives CDR1 GTSNPN, CDR2 SVGIG (reference sequence). The CDR3 loop spans 17 amino acids. Sequenced by immunoSEQ multiplex PCR; TCRdb stores in-frame clones only, minus some. The sample lists over a million clones, about 77% seen once, with over 1.3% in the top ten. Donors were healthy HIV-negative adults without recently reported acute infections or vaccinations. On this clone itself: Its target is unknown.

The V gene is TRBV30, the J gene TRBJ1-4, with 8 nucleotides matching TRBD1. This clonotype was obtained from a young man in good health. Source material: memory CD4+ T cells sorted from blood. The subset was: CD45RA-negative fraction. CDR3 protein: CAWSVRIVVQGVEKLFF. DNA for the CDR3: TGTGCCTGGAGTGTCAGAATAGTGGTACAGGGGGTTGAAAAACTGTTTTTT.